This TCR beta chain was sequenced in a study of blood T cell repertoires in COVID-19. Study information: PBMCs, B-cell-depleted T cells, or T cells provided the cDNA or gDNA that made up the material.

The CDR3 is 15 residues long. Trimming shortened V by 7 bases and J by 4 bases, and 17 bases separated the two germline ends. Per germline, CDR1 MNHEY and CDR2 SVGAGI. Generated by immunoSEQ multiplex PCR, the TCRdb table keeps only in-frame clones and is missing some. The sample contains around 250,000 clones, roughly four fifths of which appear only once. The TCR was taken from a man in his fifties with active or convalescent COVID-19. The chain combines TRBV6-5 with TRBJ1-5, with a possible D match to TRBD1 (6 bases). Sequencing was performed on peripheral blood. In nucleotides, the CDR3 is TGTGCCAGCACTCCAATAAGGGGGGGTAATCAGCCCCAGCATTTT. Translated: CASTPIRGGNQPQHF.